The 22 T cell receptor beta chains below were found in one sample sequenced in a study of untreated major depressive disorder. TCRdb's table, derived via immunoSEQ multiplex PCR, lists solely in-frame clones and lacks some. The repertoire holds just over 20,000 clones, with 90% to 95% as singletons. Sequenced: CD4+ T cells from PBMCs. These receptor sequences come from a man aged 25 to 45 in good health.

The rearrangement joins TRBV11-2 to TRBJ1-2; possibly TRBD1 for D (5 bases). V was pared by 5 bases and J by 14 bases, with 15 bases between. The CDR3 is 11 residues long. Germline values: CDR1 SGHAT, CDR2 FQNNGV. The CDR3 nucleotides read TGTGCCAGCAGCGTGGGAGGGGTGGGGACCTTC. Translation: CASSVGGVGTF.

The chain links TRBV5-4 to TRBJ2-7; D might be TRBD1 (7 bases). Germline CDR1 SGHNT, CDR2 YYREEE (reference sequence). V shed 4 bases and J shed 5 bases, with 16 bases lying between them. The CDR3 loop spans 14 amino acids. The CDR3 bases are TGTGCCAGCAGCCCCAGGGGGGTAAACGACGAGCAGTACTTC. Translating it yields CASSPRGVNDEQYF.

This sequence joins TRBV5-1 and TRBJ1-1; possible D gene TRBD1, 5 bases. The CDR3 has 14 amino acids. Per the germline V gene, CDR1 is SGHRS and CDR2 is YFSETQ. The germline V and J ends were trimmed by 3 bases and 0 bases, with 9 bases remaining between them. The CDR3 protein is CASSSGTLNTEAFF. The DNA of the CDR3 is TGCGCCAGCAGCTCCGGGACCCTGAACACTGAAGCTTTCTTT.

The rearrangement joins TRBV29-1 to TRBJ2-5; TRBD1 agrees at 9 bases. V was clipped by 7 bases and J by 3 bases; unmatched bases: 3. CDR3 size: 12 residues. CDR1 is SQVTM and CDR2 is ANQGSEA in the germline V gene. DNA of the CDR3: TGCAGCGCCCGGACAGGGGAAGAGACCCAGTACTTC. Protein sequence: CSARTGEETQYF.

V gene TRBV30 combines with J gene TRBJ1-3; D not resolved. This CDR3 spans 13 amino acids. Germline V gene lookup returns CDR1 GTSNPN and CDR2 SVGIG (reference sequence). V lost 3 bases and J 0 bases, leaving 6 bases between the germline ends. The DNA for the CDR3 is TGTGCCTGGAGGGGGAACTCTGGAAACACCATATATTTT. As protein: CAWRGNSGNTIYF.

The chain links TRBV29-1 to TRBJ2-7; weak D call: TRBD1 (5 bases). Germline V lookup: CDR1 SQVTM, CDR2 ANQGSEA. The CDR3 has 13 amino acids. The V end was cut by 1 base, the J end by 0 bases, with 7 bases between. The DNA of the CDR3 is TGCAGCGTTGAAGGCAGGGCCTCCTACGAGCAGTACTTC. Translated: CSVEGRASYEQYF.

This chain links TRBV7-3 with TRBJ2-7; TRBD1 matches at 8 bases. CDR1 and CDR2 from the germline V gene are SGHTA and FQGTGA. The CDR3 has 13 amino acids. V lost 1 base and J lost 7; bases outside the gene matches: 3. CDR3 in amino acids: CASSLSRGQEQYF. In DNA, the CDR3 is TGTGCCAGCAGCTTAAGCAGGGGGCAAGAGCAGTACTTC.

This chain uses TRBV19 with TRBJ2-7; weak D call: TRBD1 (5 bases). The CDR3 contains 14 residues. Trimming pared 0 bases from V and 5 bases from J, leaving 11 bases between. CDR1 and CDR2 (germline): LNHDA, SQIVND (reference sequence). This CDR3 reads CASSIDRVANEQYF. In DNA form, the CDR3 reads TGTGCCAGTAGTATAGACAGGGTAGCCAACGAGCAGTACTTC.

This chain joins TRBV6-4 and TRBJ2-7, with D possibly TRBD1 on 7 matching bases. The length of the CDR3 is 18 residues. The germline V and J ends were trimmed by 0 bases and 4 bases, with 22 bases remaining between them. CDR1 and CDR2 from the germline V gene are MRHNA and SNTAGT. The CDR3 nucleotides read TGTGCCAGCAGTGACTCCGGGGGACAGCCAGAAAAAAGTTACGAGCAGTACTTC. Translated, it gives CASSDSGGQPEKSYEQYF.

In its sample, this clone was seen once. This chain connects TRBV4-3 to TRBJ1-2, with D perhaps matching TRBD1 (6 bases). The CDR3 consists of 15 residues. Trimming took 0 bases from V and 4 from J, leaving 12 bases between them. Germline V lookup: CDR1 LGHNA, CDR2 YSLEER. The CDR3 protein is CASSQEFWGAYGYTF. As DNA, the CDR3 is TGCGCCAGCAGCCAAGAGTTTTGGGGGGCCTATGGCTACACCTTC.

CDR3 nucleotides: TGCAGCGTCTGCAGGGCGTCCGGAAACACCATATATTTT. This sequence encodes CSVCRASGNTIYF. The chain joins TRBV29-1 to TRBJ1-3; possibly TRBD1 for D (5 bases). Germline V gene sequence: CDR1 SQVTM, CDR2 ANQGSEA. The V end lost 6 bases, the J end lost 4 bases, and 13 bases lay between the germline ends. The CDR3 is 13 amino acids.

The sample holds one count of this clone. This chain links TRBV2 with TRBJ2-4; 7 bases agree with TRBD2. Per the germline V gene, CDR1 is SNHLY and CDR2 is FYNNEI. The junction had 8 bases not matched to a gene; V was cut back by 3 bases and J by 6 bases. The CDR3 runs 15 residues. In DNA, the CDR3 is TGTGCCAGCAGTGATGGGGTCGGCGGGAGAAACATTCAGTACTTC. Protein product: CASSDGVGGRNIQYF.

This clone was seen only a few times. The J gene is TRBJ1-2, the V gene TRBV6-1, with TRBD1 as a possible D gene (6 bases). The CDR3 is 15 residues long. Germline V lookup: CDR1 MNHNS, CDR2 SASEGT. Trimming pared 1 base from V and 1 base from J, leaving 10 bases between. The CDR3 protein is CASSEGGTHNYGYTF. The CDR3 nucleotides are TGTGCCAGCAGTGAAGGTGGGACACATAACTATGGCTACACCTTC.

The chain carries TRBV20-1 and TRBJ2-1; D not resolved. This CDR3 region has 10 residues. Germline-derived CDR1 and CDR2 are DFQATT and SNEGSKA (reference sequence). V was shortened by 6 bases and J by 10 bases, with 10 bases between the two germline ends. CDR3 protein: CSARKSEQFF. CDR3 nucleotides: TGCAGTGCCCGGAAGAGCGAGCAGTTCTTC.

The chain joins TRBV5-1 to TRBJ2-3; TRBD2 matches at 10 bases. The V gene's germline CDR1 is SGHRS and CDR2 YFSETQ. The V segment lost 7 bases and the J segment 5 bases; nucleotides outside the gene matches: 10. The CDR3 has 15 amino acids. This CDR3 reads CASGQQAGGRDTQYF. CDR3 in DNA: TGCGCCAGCGGTCAACAAGCGGGAGGGAGAGATACGCAGTATTTT.

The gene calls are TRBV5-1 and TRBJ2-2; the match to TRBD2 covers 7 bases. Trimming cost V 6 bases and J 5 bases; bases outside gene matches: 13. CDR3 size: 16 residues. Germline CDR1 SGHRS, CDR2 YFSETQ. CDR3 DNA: TGCGCCAGCAACCTCGAGGGGTCAGCGGGAACCGGGGAGCTGTTTTTT. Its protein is CASNLEGSAGTGELFF.

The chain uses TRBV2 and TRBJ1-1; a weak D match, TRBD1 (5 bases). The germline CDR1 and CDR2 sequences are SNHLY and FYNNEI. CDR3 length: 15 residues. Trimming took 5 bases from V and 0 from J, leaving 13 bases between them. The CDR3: CASSLDRYMNTEAFF. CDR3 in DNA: TGTGCCAGCAGTCTTGACAGATACATGAACACTGAAGCTTTCTTT.

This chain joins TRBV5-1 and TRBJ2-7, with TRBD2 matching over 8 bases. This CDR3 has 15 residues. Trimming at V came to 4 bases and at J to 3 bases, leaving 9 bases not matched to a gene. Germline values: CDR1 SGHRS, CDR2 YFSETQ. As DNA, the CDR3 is TGCGCCAGCAGCCCGTCGGGGGGGCCGGACTACGAGCAGTACTTC. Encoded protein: CASSPSGGPDYEQYF.

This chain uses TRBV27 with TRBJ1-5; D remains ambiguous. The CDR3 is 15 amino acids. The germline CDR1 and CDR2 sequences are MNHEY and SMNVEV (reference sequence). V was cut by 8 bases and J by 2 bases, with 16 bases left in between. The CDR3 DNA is TGTGCCAGCTCCCCCCACGATTACGGCAATCAGCCCCAGCATTTT. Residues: CASSPHDYGNQPQHF.

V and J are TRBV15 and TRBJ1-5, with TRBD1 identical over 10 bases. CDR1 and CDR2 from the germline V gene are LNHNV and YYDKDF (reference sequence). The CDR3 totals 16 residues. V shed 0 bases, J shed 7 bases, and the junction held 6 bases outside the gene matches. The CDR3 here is CATSRDRQGAFQPQHF. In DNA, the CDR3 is TGTGCCACCAGCAGAGATCGACAGGGGGCATTCCAGCCCCAGCATTTT.

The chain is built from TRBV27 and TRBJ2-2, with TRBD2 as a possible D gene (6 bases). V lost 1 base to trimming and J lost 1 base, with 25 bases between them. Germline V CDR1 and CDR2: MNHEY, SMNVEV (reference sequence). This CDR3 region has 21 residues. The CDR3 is CASSLFAARLAGIWNTGELFF. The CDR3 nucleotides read TGTGCCAGCAGTTTATTTGCAGCGCGCCTGGCGGGAATTTGGAACACCGGGGAGCTGTTTTTT.

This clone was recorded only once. The CDR3, as DNA: TGTGCCAGCAGTTCCAGCCAGGCTGGGCAAGAGACCCAGTACTTC. Residues: CASSSSQAGQETQYF. This rearrangement joins TRBV27 to TRBJ2-5; D ambiguous. The CDR3 is 15 amino acids. With 4 bases removed from V and 2 bases from J, the gap between germline ends came to 14 bases. Germline lookup yields CDR1 MNHEY and CDR2 SMNVEV (reference sequence).